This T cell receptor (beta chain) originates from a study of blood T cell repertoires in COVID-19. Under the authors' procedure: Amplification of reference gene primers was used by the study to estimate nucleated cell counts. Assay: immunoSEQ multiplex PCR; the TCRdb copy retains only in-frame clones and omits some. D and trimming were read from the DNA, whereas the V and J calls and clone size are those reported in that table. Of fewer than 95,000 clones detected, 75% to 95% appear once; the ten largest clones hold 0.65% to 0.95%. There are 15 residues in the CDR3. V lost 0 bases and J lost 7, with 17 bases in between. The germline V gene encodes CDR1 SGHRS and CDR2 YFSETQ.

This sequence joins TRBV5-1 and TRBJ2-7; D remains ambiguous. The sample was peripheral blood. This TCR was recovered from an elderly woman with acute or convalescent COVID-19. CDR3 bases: TGCGCCAGCAGCTTGGAGCCAGGTCCCCACCCGGAGCAGTACTTC. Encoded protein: CASSLEPGPHPEQYF.